This T cell receptor beta chain was obtained from a study of immune cell composition in non-small cell lung cancer. The normal lung sample lay at least 3 cm, and maximally far, from the tumour. Trimming took 2 bases from V and 5 from J, leaving 12 bases between them. The CDR3 is 14 amino acids. CDR1 is MNHGY and CDR2 is SVAAGI in the germline V gene. Using immunoSEQ multiplex PCR, the repertoire was profiled, and TCRdb retains in-frame clones only, with some absent. This sample has about 16,000 clones, with 77% found just once. The sample was also linked to a second study, of CD4 T cells in lung cancer.

Input material: non-adjacent lung tissue. The chain couples TRBV6-9 to TRBJ2-5; D perhaps matches TRBD2 (7 bases). The TCR sequence derives from a human donor with non-small cell lung cancer. The CDR3 is CASSYGRGGETQYF. The CDR3 region has the DNA TGTGCCAGCAGTTATGGCAGGGGAGGGGAGACCCAGTACTTC.